These T cell receptor beta chains were read from a single sample in a study of blood T cells in healthy people across ages. TCRdb reprocessed the 5' RACE reads via MiXCR and lists one record per CDR3 protein. The sample has some 690,000 distinct CDR3 sequences, 20% to 25% seen once. Sample: blood. All receptors derive from a man between 70 and 80 years old in good health. Each CDR3 is given with its conserved first and last residue. The D gene is left open where the match is weak. Expanded clones are given a class, and other clones once, few, many or no size at all.

j_call	d_call	v_call	clone_size	cdr3_nt	cdr3_aa
TRBJ1-1	TRBD1	TRBV29-1	-	TGCAGCGCGAGACAGGGGGAGTGGGCTGAAGCTTTCTTT	CSARQGEWAEAFF
TRBJ1-6	-	TRBV4-2	few	TGTGCCAGCAGCCAAGATCGGGATTCACCCCTCCACTTT	CASSQDRDSPLHF
TRBJ2-1	TRBD2	TRBV15	many	TGTGCCACCAGCAGAGGTAGCGGGGGTTGGGATGAGCAGTTCTTC	CATSRGSGGWDEQFF
TRBJ1-2	-	TRBV5-1	-	TGCGCCAGCAGCTTGACAGGTGACGCCGGCTACACCTTC	CASSLTGDAGYTF
TRBJ2-5	-	TRBV7-2	-	TGTGCCAGCAGCTTAGCCTTCTCGGCGGGACAAGTGGTGACCCAGTACTTC	CASSLAFSAGQVVTQYF
TRBJ1-1	TRBD1	TRBV18	-	TGTGCCAGCTCACCACCGGACAGGGTAATGAACACTGAAGCTTTCTTT	CASSPPDRVMNTEAFF
TRBJ1-1	-	TRBV21-1	once	TGTGCCAGCAGCGTCCCCGGGACAGGGAAGACTGAAGCTTTCTTT	CASSVPGTGKTEAFF
TRBJ2-3	TRBD2	TRBV5-1	once	TGCGCCAGCAGAACGAGGGCTAGCGGGAGCAGAGATACGCAGTATTTT	CASRTRASGSRDTQYF
TRBJ1-2	TRBD1	TRBV12-3/TRBV12-4	-	TGTGCCAGCAGTTTGGGGACAGAGGGCTACGGCTACACCTTC	CASSLGTEGYGYTF
TRBJ1-5	-	TRBV14	few	TGTGCCAGCAGCCCCATGGTACGGCCCCAGCAATTT	CASSPMVRPQQF
TRBJ2-7	-	TRBV10-2	few	TGCGCCAGCAGTGAACAAAGGCGCACGACCTCCTACGAGCAGTACTTC	CASSEQRRTTSYEQYF
TRBJ2-5	-	TRBV29-1	-	TGCAGCGCCCGAGTGGGCCCGGTGATCGAGACCCAGTACTTC	CSARVGPVIETQYF
TRBJ1-2	TRBD1	TRBV20-1	-	TGCAGTGCTATAGGACAGGGGGCTAGATCTAACTATGGCTACACCTTC	CSAIGQGARSNYGYTF
TRBJ2-5	-	TRBV7-9	few	TGTGCCAGCAGCTCCCCCAACGTTCGCCTCGACTACCGTTTGGAGACCCAGTACTTC	CASSSPNVRLDYRLETQYF
TRBJ2-1	-	TRBV6-1	few	TGTGCCAGCAGACTCACTCAGGACAATGAGCAGTTCTTC	CASRLTQDNEQFF
TRBJ1-5	TRBD1	TRBV6-6	few	TGTGCCAGCAGTTACTCCGCAGACAGGGTAGGTCAGCCCCAGCATTTT	CASSYSADRVGQPQHF
TRBJ2-5	TRBD2	TRBV3-1	-	TGTGCCAGCAGCCAAGAGCGGGGGGGATCGGAGACCCAGTACTTC	CASSQERGGSETQYF
TRBJ2-3	-	TRBV11-2	-	TGTGCCAGCAGGCCGGAACACAGCACAGACACGCAGTATTTT	CASRPEHSTDTQYF
TRBJ2-5	-	TRBV15	-	TGTGCCACCAGCAGAGATGCGACAGAGCAAGAGACCCAGTACTTC	CATSRDATEQETQYF
TRBJ2-1	TRBD2	TRBV18	-	TGTGCCAGCTCCCGAGGGACTAGCGGGTTCGTGGCCGACTCCTACAATGAGCAGTTCTTC	CASSRGTSGFVADSYNEQFF
TRBJ2-1	TRBD1	TRBV6-2/TRBV6-3	few	TGTGCCAACAGTGAACCGGGACAGGAGTACAATGAGCAGTTCTTC	CANSEPGQEYNEQFF
TRBJ2-1	-	TRBV7-9	once	TGTGCCAGCAGCTTAGGTACCCACCCCTACAATGAGCAGTTCTTC	CASSLGTHPYNEQFF
TRBJ2-7	-	TRBV6-1	-	TGTGCCAGCAGCAGGCTGGTGGGCTCCTACGAGCAGTACTTC	CASSRLVGSYEQYF
TRBJ2-3	-	TRBV10-3	-	TGTGCCATCAAAGCGGACACAGATACGCAGTATTTT	CAIKADTDTQYF
TRBJ1-2	-	TRBV5-1	-	TGCGCCAGCAGCTTGGGTACAGACCACTATGGCTACACCTTC	CASSLGTDHYGYTF
TRBJ2-1	-	TRBV7-2	few	TGTGCCAGCAGCTTCACAGCGTCTGGCCGGGATGAGCAGTTCTTC	CASSFTASGRDEQFF
TRBJ1-2	-	TRBV12-3/TRBV12-4	few	TGTGCCAGCAGTTCCCTCGTCGGGGGAGGTAGCTACACCTTC	CASSSLVGGGSYTF
TRBJ2-1	-	TRBV29-1	few	TGCAGCGTTGCCCGCTATCTAGGGAATGAGCAGTTCTTC	CSVARYLGNEQFF
TRBJ2-7	TRBD1	TRBV7-9	few	TGTGCCAGCAGCTTAGTCGGGACAGGGACCTACGAGCAGTACTTC	CASSLVGTGTYEQYF
TRBJ2-3	TRBD2	TRBV6-1	-	TGTGCCAGCAGCTCCGGGACTAGCGGGAGTGTAGGCACAGATACGCAGTATTTT	CASSSGTSGSVGTDTQYF
TRBJ2-3	TRBD2	TRBV18	-	TGTGCCAGCTCACGCGGGACTAGCGACGGGGGGGATACGCAGTATTTT	CASSRGTSDGGDTQYF